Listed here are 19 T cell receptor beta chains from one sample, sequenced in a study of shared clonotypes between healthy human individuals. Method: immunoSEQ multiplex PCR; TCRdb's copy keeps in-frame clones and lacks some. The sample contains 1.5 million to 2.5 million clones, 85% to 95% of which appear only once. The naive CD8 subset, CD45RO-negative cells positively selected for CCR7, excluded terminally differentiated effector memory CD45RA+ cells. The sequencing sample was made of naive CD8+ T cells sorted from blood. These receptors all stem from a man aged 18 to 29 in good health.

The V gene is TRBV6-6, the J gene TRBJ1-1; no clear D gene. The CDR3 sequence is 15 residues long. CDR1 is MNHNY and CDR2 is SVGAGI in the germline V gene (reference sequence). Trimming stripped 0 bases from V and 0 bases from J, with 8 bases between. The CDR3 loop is CASSYSARMNTEAFF. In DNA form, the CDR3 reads TGTGCCAGCAGTTACTCTGCCAGAATGAACACTGAAGCTTTCTTT.

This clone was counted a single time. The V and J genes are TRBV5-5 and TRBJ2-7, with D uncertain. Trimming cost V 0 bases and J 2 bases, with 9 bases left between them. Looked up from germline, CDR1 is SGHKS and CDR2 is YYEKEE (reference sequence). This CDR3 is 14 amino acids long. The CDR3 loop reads CASSLGWSPYEQYF. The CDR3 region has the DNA TGTGCCAGCAGCTTGGGGTGGAGCCCCTACGAGCAGTACTTC.

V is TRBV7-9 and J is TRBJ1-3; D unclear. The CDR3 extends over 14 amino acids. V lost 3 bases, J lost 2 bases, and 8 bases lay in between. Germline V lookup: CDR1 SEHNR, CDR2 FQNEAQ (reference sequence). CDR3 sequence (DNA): TGTGCCAGCAGCTTGGACTGGCCTGGAAACACCATATATTTT. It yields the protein CASSLDWPGNTIYF.

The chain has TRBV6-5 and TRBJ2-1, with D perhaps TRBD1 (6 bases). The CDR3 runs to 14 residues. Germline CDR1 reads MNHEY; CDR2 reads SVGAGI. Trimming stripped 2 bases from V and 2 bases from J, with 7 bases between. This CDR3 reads CASSYQGPYNEQFF. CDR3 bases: TGTGCCAGCAGTTACCAGGGGCCCTACAATGAGCAGTTCTTC.

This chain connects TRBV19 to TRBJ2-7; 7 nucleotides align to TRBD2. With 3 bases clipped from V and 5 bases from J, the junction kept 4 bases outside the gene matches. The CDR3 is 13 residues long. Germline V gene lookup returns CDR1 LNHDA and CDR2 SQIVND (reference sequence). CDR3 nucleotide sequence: TGTGCCAGTAGTATGCGGCTAGCGGACGAGCAGTACTTC. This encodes CASSMRLADEQYF. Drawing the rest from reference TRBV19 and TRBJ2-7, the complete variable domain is DGGITQSPKYLFRKEGQNVTLSCEQNLNHDAMYWYRQDPGQGLRLIYYSQIVNDFQKGDIAEGYSVSREKKESFPLTVTSAQKNPTAFYLCASSMRLADEQYFGPGTRLTVT.

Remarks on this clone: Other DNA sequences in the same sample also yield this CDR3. Here the CDR3 reads CASSQDTEETQYF. The CDR3 nucleotides read TGCGCCAGCAGCCAGGACACCGAAGAGACCCAGTACTTC. The gene calls are TRBV4-1 and TRBJ2-5; D may be TRBD1 (5 bases). This CDR3 has 13 amino acids. V was pared by 3 bases and J by 3 bases, with 8 bases between. Germline assignment: CDR1 MGHRA and CDR2 YSYEKL.

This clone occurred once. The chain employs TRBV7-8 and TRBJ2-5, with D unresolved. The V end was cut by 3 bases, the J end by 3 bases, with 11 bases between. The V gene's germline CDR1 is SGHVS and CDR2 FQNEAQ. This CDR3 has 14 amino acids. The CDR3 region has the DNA TGTGCCAGCAGCTTGTCACTGACCAAAGAGACCCAGTACTTC. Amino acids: CASSLSLTKETQYF.

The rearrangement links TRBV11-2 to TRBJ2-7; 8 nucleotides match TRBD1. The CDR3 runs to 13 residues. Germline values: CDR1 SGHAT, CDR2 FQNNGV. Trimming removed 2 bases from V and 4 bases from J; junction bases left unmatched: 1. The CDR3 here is CASSLRDRYEQYF. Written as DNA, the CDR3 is TGTGCCAGCAGCTTAAGGGACAGGTACGAGCAGTACTTC.

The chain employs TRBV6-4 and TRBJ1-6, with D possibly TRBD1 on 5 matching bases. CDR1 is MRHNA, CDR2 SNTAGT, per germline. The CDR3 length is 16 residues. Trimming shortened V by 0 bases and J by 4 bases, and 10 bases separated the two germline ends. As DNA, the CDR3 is TGTGCCAGCAGTGACTCAGGGGACGGTTATAATTCACCCCTCCACTTT. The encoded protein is CASSDSGDGYNSPLHF.

The CDR3 loop reads CASSQDLMGEGYGEQFF. The CDR3 region has the DNA TGTGCCAGCAGCCAAGATCTGATGGGGGAGGGCTACGGGGAGCAGTTCTTC. The chain has TRBV14 and TRBJ2-1, with 7 positions matching TRBD2. The CDR3 spans 17 residues. The V and J ends lost 0 bases and 10 bases, in that order; junction bases with no gene match: 15. Germline V gene sequence: CDR1 SGHDN, CDR2 FVKESK.

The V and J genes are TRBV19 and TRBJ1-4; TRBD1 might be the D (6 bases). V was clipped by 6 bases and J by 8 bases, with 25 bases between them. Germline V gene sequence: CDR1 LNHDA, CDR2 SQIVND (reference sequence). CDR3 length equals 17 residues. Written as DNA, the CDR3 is TGTGCCAGTAGCGACAGGTGGGGGCGTGCAGAGGAGGAAAAACTGTTTTTT. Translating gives CASSDRWGRAEEEKLFF.

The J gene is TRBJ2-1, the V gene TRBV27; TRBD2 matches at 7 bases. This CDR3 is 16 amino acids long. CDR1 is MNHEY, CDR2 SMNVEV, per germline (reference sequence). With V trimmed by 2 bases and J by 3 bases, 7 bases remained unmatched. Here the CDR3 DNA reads TGTGCCAGCAGTTTAGGCCTAGCGGACCTCTACAATGAGCAGTTCTTC. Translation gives CASSLGLADLYNEQFF.

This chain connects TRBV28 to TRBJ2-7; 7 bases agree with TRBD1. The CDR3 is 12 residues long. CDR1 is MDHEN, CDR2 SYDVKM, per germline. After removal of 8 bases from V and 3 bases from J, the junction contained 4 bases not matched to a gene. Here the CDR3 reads CASRDSFYEQYF. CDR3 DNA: TGTGCCAGCCGGGACAGCTTCTACGAGCAGTACTTC. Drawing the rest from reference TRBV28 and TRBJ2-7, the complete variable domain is DVKVTQSSRYLVKRTGEKVFLECVQDMDHENMFWYRQDPGLGLRLIYFSYDVKMKEKGDIPEGYSVSREKKERFSLILESASTNQTSMYLCASRDSFYEQYFGPGTRLTVT.

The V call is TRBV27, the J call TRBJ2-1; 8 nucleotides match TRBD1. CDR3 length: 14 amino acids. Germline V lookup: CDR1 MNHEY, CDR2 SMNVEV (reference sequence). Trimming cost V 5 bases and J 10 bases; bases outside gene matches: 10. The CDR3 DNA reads TGTGCCAGCAGTCCGGACAGGGTTGGAGGCGAGCAGTTCTTC. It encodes CASSPDRVGGEQFF.

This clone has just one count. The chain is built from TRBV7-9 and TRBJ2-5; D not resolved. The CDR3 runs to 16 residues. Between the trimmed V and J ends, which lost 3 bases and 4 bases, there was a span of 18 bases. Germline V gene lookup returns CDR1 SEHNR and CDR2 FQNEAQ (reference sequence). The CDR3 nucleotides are TGTGCCAGCAGCTTGGACGGCAACTACAAGGCAGAGACCCAGTACTTC. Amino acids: CASSLDGNYKAETQYF.

The CDR3 nucleotides read TGTGCCAGCAGTTTTATATGGGCGCAAGGCGGCACTGAAGCTTTCTTT. It is translated as CASSFIWAQGGTEAFF. This chain joins TRBV6-5 and TRBJ1-1; D is unresolved. Trimming stripped 4 bases from V and 4 bases from J, with 19 bases between. Looked up from germline, CDR1 is MNHEY and CDR2 is SVGAGI. The CDR3 is 16 amino acids.

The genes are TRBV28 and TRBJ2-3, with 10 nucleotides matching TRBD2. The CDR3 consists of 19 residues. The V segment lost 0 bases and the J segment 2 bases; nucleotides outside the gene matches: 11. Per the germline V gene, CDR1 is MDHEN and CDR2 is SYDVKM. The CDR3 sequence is CASSLWTTLAGGLTDTQYF. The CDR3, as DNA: TGTGCCAGCAGTTTATGGACCACCTTAGCGGGAGGACTCACAGATACGCAGTATTTT.

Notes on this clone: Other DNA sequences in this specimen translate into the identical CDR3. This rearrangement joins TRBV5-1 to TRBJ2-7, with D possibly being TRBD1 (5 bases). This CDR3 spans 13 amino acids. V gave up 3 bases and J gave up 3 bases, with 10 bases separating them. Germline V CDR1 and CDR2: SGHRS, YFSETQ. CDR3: CASSWRQGYEQYF. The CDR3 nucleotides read TGCGCCAGCAGCTGGCGGCAGGGCTACGAGCAGTACTTC.

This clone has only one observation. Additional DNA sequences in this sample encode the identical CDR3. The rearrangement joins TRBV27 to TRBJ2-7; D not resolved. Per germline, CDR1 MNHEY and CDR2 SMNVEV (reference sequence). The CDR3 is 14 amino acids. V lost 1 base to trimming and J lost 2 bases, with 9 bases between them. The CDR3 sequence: CASSLYGGTYEQYF. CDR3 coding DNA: TGTGCCAGCAGTTTATACGGCGGAACCTACGAGCAGTACTTC.